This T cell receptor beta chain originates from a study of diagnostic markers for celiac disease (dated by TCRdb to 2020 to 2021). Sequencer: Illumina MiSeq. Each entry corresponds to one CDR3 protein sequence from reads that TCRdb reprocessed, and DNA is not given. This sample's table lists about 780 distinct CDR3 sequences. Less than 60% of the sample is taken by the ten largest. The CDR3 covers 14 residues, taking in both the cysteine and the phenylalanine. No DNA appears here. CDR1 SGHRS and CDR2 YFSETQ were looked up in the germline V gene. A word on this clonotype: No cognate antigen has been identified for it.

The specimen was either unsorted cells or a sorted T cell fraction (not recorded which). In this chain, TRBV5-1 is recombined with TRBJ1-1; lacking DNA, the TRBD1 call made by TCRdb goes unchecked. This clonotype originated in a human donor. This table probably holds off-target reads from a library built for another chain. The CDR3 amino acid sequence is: CASSLDPAGTEAFF.